This is a list of T cell receptor beta chains from one sample in a study of PD-L1 blockade in urothelial cancer. The data were produced by immunoSEQ multiplex PCR, yet TCRdb's version contains in-frame clones alone and is incomplete. The data show approximately 34,000 clones, around 83% seen once. Material: PBMCs, obtained around atezolizumab (anti-PD-L1) treatment. All receptors come from a man between 60 and 75 years old with urothelial cancer. The CDR3 runs from the conserved cysteine through the conserved F or W. The D gene is left open where the match is weak. Clone size, where shown, is once, few, many, or a class for clones that have expanded.

cdr3_nt cdr3_aa j_call clone_size v_call d_call
TGCAGCGTCCGACTAGCTGTTCGCACAGATACGCAGTATTTT CSVRLAVRTDTQYF TRBJ2-3 once TRBV29-1 TRBD2
TGTGCCAGCAGTCCCGACCTTGCGGGAAAACTGTTTTTT CASSPDLAGKLFF TRBJ1-4 . TRBV7-6 .
TGCAGCGTGCAAGGACAGGGGAACACCGGGGAGCTGTTTTTT CSVQGQGNTGELFF TRBJ2-2 . TRBV29-1 TRBD1
TGTGCCATCAGAAGTTCAGGGTCGGGTAACTACGAGCAGTACTTC CAIRSSGSGNYEQYF TRBJ2-7 . TRBV10-3 .
TGTGCCGGACGGGCTAGCGGGAGCCAGTACGAGCAGTACTTC CAGRASGSQYEQYF TRBJ2-7 . TRBV2 TRBD2
TGTGCCAGCTCTCCTAACGTTTGGACAGGGAACACTGAAGCTTTCTTT CASSPNVWTGNTEAFF TRBJ1-1 . TRBV18 TRBD1
TGCGCCAGCAGCGTACAAGGGACAGGGGAAGAGACCCAGTACTTC CASSVQGTGEETQYF TRBJ2-5 . TRBV5-1 TRBD1
TGTGCCAGCAGTGATAGGACAGGGGGTGGGGGCTACACCTTC CASSDRTGGGGYTF TRBJ1-2 few TRBV6-6 TRBD1
TGTGCCAGCAGTTTATCGAGGTCCTCTGAAGCTTTCTTT CASSLSRSSEAFF TRBJ1-1 . TRBV27 .
TGCGCCAGCAGTATAGACAGGGCCGGTGAGTTGGGGGCTTTCTTT CASSIDRAGELGAFF TRBJ1-1 . TRBV5-1 TRBD1
TGTGCCAGTAGTATAGTAGGTAGCGACGGCGGCTACACCTTC CASSIVGSDGGYTF TRBJ1-2 . TRBV19 .
TGTGCCAGCAGTGACAGGGACAGTAGGACCTTC CASSDRDSRTF TRBJ1-2 . TRBV25-1 TRBD1
TGCGCCAGCAGCCTAACTAGCGGAGGTTACGAGCAGTACTTC CASSLTSGGYEQYF TRBJ2-7 . TRBV5-1 TRBD2
TGTGCCAGCAGCTTGGCGGGTTTGTGGGATTCACCCCTCCACTTT CASSLAGLWDSPLHF TRBJ1-6 . TRBV5-6 .
TGTGCCAGCACCCTGACAGGTAAACTGGACTATGGCTACACCTTC CASTLTGKLDYGYTF TRBJ1-2 . TRBV27 .
TGTGCCAGTAGTATCACGGCTAGCGGGAGTGAGACCCAGTACTTC CASSITASGSETQYF TRBJ2-5 . TRBV19 TRBD2
TGTGCCTGGGGGGCGACAGGGCCCAATCAGCCCCAGCATTTT CAWGATGPNQPQHF TRBJ1-5 . TRBV30 TRBD1
TGCAGCGCCGCCCAGGGTGTCACCGGGGAGCTGTTTTTT CSAAQGVTGELFF TRBJ2-2 . TRBV29-1 .